This passage covers 8 T cell receptor beta chains from one sample sequenced in a study of identifying expanded T cells in peripheral blood. The assay was immunoSEQ multiplex PCR, and TCRdb's table has in-frame clones only and misses some. Among about 52,000 clones listed, approximately 79% were seen once. The sequenced sample consisted of blood. The origin of the receptors is a person aged 18 to 70 in good health.

The rearrangement links TRBV11-2 to TRBJ2-1; 10 positions match TRBD1. The CDR3 is 15 residues long. CDR1 is SGHAT and CDR2 is FQNNGV in the germline V gene. V shed 5 bases and J 13 bases; nucleotides not matched to a gene: 14. CDR3 DNA sequence: TGTGCCAGCAGCCCACGTCTGGGACAGGGGACCGGACAGTTCTTC. It codes for CASSPRLGQGTGQFF.

The V and J genes are TRBV5-4 and TRBJ2-5, with 9 nucleotides matching TRBD1. The CDR3 runs 14 residues. The trim removed 4 bases at V and 5 bases at J, leaving 6 bases unmatched. The germline gives CDR1 SGHNT, CDR2 YYREEE (reference sequence). The CDR3 loop reads CASSPGTGRETQYF. The DNA for the CDR3 is TGTGCCAGCAGCCCCGGGACAGGGAGGGAGACCCAGTACTTC.

For the CDR3, the DNA is TGTGCCAGCAGTTACGACAGTGGACAGTACAATGAGCAGTTCTTC. Its translation is CASSYDSGQYNEQFF. The chain recombines TRBV6-5 with TRBJ2-1; D is perhaps TRBD1 (6 bases). The CDR3 contains 15 residues. The ends were cut back, 2 bases at V and 4 bases at J, with 12 bases in the middle. Per germline, CDR1 MNHEY and CDR2 SVGAGI.

The chain uses TRBV5-1 and TRBJ2-1, with 10 bases that match TRBD2. The CDR3 has 14 residues. With V trimmed by 7 bases and J by 7 bases, 8 bases remained unmatched. Germline V CDR1 and CDR2: SGHRS, YFSETQ. CDR3 bases: TGCGCCAGCGCCCTACTAGCGGGGCTGAATGAGCAGTTCTTC. It encodes CASALLAGLNEQFF. The full variable domain, rest sourced from reference TRBV5-1 and TRBJ2-1, is KAGVTQTPRYLIKTRGQQVTLSCSPISGHRSVSWYQQTPGQGLQFLFEYFSETQRNKGNFPGRFSGRQFSNSRSEMNVSTLELGDSALYLCASALLAGLNEQFFGPGTRLTVL.

The rearrangement uses TRBV25-1 and TRBJ1-2; 8 bases match TRBD1. This CDR3 has 14 residues. Germline CDR1 reads MGHDK; CDR2 reads SYGVNS. With 6 bases clipped from V and 0 bases from J, the junction kept 3 bases outside the gene matches. CDR3 sequence reads: CASRGDRTNYGYTF. CDR3 nucleotides: TGTGCCAGCAGGGGGGACAGGACTAACTATGGCTACACCTTC.

This chain joins TRBV9 and TRBJ1-2, with unresolved D. Deletions cut 6 bases from V and 0 bases from J, with 12 bases between. In germline, CDR1 is SGDLS, CDR2 YYNGEE. The CDR3 extends over 14 amino acids. The CDR3 sequence: CASNPGGANYGYTF. DNA for the CDR3: TGTGCCAGCAACCCCGGCGGAGCTAACTATGGCTACACCTTC.

The chain employs TRBV5-4 and TRBJ1-1; 7 bases align to TRBD1. Germline-derived CDR1 and CDR2 are SGHNT and YYREEE (reference sequence). With 5 bases clipped from V and 2 bases from J, the junction kept 12 bases outside the gene matches. The CDR3 has 16 residues. The CDR3 protein is CASSLQTGAANTEAFF. As DNA, the CDR3 is TGTGCCAGCAGTCTTCAAACAGGGGCAGCCAACACTGAAGCTTTCTTT.

V usage is TRBV6-6 and J usage is TRBJ2-1; D may be TRBD2 (5 bases). This CDR3 contains 13 residues. V was cut by 8 bases and J by 10 bases, with 18 bases left in between. From germline, CDR1 is MNHNY and CDR2 SVGAGI (reference sequence). This CDR3 reads CASATSSRQEQFF. CDR3 nucleotide sequence: TGTGCCAGCGCCACCTCTAGCCGTCAGGAGCAGTTCTTC.